This T cell receptor (beta chain) originates from a study of blood T cell repertoires in COVID-19. About the study: The study drew acute and convalescent COVID-19 samples from the United States, Italy and Spain. From T cells, B-cell-depleted T cells, or PBMCs came the material, which was cDNA or gDNA.

The germline V gene encodes CDR1 MNHEY and CDR2 SVGEGT. The CDR3 sequence is 12 residues long. The V end was cut by 2 bases, the J end by 7 bases, with 8 bases between. In the study's own analysis: Amplification of reference gene primers was used by the study to estimate nucleated cell counts. Only in-frame clones appear in the TCRdb table, and some are missing; sequencing was by immunoSEQ multiplex PCR. V, J and clone size are taken as reported in that table, and D and trimming were inferred from the DNA itself. Here the sample spans about 110,000 clones, roughly nine tenths being singletons. J is TRBJ1-2 and V is TRBV6-2 or TRBV6-3, with TRBD1 as a possible D gene (5 bases). This receptor was obtained from a man aged 35 to 55 with acute or convalescent COVID-19. Source material: peripheral blood. CDR3 coding DNA: TGTGCCAGCAGTTACCAGCAGGGTGGCTACACCTTC. Its protein product is CASSYQQGGYTF.